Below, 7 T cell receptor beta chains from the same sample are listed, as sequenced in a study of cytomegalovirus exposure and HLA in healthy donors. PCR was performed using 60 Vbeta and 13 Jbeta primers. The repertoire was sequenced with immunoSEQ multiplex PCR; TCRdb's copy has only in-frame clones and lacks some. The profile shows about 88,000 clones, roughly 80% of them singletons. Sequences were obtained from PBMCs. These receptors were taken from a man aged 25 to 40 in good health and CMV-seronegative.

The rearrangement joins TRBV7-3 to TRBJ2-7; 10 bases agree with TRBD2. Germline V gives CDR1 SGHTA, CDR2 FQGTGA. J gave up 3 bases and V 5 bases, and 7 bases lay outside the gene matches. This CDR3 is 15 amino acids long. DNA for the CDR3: TGTGCCAGCAGCGTCACTAGCGGGGAGTACTACGAGCAGTACTTC. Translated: CASSVTSGEYYEQYF.

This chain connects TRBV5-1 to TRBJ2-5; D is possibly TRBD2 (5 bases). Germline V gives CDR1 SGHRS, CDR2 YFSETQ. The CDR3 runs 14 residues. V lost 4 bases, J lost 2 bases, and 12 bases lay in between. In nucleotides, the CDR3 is TGCGCCAGCAGCCAAACAACGGGACAAGAGACCCAGTACTTC. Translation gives CASSQTTGQETQYF.

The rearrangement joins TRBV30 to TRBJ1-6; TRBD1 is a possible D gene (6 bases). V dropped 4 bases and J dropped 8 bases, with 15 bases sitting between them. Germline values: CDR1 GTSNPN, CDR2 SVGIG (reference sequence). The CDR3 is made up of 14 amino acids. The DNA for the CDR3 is TGTGCCTGGATTCAGACAGGTCGTCATTCACCCCTCCACTTT. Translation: CAWIQTGRHSPLHF.

In DNA form, the CDR3 reads TGTGCCAGCAGCCAAGAGGGGGCGACTGAAGCTTTCTTT. It specifies CASSQEGATEAFF. J is TRBJ1-1 and V is TRBV4-2; D is possibly TRBD1 (6 bases). Trimming stripped 0 bases from V and 5 bases from J, with 7 bases between. Germline V lookup: CDR1 LGHNA, CDR2 YNFKEQ. This CDR3 has 13 residues.

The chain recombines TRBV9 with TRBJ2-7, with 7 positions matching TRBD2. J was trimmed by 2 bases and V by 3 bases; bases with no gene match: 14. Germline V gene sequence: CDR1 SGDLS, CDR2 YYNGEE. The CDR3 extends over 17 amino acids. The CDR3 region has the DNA TGTGCCAGCAGCGCATCAATAACCGGGACTACGCCCTACGAGCAGTACTTC. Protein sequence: CASSASITGTTPYEQYF. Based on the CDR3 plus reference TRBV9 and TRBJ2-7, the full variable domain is DSGVTQTPKHLITATGQRVTLRCSPRSGDLSVYWYQQSLDQGLQFLIQYYNGEERAKGNILERFSAQQFPDLHSELNLSSLELGDSALYFCASSASITGTTPYEQYFGPGTRLTVT.

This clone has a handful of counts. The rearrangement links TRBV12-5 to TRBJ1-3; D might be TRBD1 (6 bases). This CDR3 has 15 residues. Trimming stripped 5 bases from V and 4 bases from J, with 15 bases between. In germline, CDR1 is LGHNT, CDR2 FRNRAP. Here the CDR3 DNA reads TGTGCTAGTGGTACGGGACACAATGACGGAAACACCATATATTTT. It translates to CASGTGHNDGNTIYF.

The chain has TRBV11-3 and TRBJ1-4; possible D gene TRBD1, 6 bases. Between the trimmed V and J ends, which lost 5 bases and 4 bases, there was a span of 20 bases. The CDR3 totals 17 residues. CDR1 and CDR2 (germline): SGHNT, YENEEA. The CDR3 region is CASSPRSPTGFNEKLFF. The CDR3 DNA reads TGTGCCAGCAGCCCTCGAAGCCCGACAGGCTTTAATGAAAAACTGTTTTTT.